The entry below gives a single T cell receptor (beta chain) sequence along with its context. Primers: 60 Vbeta forward and 13 Jbeta reverse. Assay used: immunoSEQ multiplex PCR; TCRdb lists only in-frame clones, some missing. The repertoire table contains more than 95,000 clones. The sample originates from a study of cytomegalovirus exposure and HLA in healthy donors. On the study more broadly: Samples from HLA-typed donors yielded approximately 80 million unique TCRs in an early data release.

The sequence came from a man aged 35 to 55 in good health and CMV-seronegative. Source material: PBMCs.

In DNA, the CDR3 is TGTGCCGTGAAGGGAGGGGGGCTTGGGCAGCCCCAGCATTTT. It is translated as CAVKGGGLGQPQHF. The chain uses TRBV19 and TRBJ1-5, with D maybe TRBD1 (6 bases). The germline V and J ends were trimmed by 11 bases and 7 bases, with 21 bases remaining between them. CDR3 length equals 14 residues. Per the germline V gene, CDR1 is LNHDA and CDR2 is SQIVND (reference sequence).